The clone carrying this TCR beta chain showed up just a few times. Time point here: sample taken at primary tumor resection. The authors sequenced whole RNA from tumor, nontumor lung or frozen PBMC without sorting. The cohort: under 80 early-stage, untreated non-small cell lung cancer patients. These data originate in a study of spatial heterogeneity in lung cancer. Overall study context: Each distinct TCR and UMI combination averaged more than ten appearances in raw reads.

TCRdb called the 5' RACE reads again in MiXCR, with one record for every CDR3 protein. Here the sample spans tens of thousands of distinct CDR3 sequences, approximately 8.9% being singletons. This specimen consisted of PBMCs, obtained at surgery. The TCR sequence derives from a male donor with early-stage non-small cell lung cancer.

The CDR3, as DNA: TGTGCCATCAGTGAAGACAGGGCTAACTATGGCTACACCTTC. As protein: CAISEDRANYGYTF. The rearrangement links TRBV10-3 to TRBJ1-2; 7 nucleotides align to TRBD1. The V and J ends lost 3 bases and 0 bases, in that order; junction bases with no gene match: 1. This CDR3 comprises 14 residues. CDR1 is ENHRY, CDR2 SYGVKD, per germline.